The present TCR beta chain was sequenced within a study of identical twins. Details on this clonotype: At one end the junction does not follow the germline gene, possibly because of a read error.

TCRdb itself ran the 5' RACE reads through MiXCR, one entry per CDR3 protein. The table shows just over 500,000 distinct CDR3 sequences, with approximately 22% occurring only once. These data were likewise used in another study, on T cells expressing NK-cell markers.

The sample taken for sequencing was CD4+ T cells sorted from blood. This TCR came from a young woman in good health.

The CDR3 DNA reads TGTGCCAGCAGTTTCACTAGCGGGGGACGGGTCTTC. Protein sequence: CASSFTSGGRVF. The rearrangement uses TRBV5-6 and TRBJ2-1; the match to TRBD2 covers 11 bases. This CDR3 region has 12 residues. Germline lookup yields CDR1 SGHDT and CDR2 YYEEEE.